A single sample is the source of the 25 T cell receptor beta chains below, sequenced in a study of shared clonotypes between healthy human individuals. Naivety among CD8 cells was defined by CD45RO negativity and positive CCR7 selection, thereby excluding terminally differentiated effector memory CD45RA+ cells. The table came from immunoSEQ multiplex PCR; TCRdb's copy has only in-frame clones and leaves some out. The repertoire has under 600,000 clones, 95% to 98% of them found once; the top ten carry 0.25% to 0.35%. The sequenced material came from naive CD8+ T cells sorted from blood. The receptor set was obtained from a man aged 30-40 years in good health.

The chain recombines TRBV10-3 with TRBJ2-7, with TRBD2 identical over 8 bases. Germline V CDR1 and CDR2: ENHRY, SYGVKD. The V and J ends lost 10 bases and 0 bases, in that order; junction bases with no gene match: 5. The CDR3 sequence is 13 residues long. The CDR3 is CATQSGSSYEQYF. DNA of the CDR3: TGTGCCACTCAAAGCGGGAGCTCCTACGAGCAGTACTTC.

The chain employs TRBV6-1 and TRBJ2-7, with D perhaps TRBD1 (6 bases). Per the germline V gene, CDR1 is MNHNS and CDR2 is SASEGT. The CDR3 contains 15 residues. Trimming removed 1 base at V and 2 bases at J, with 12 bases between. The CDR3 nucleotides read TGTGCCAGCAGTGAAGACCGGGACATACCCTACGAGCAGTACTTC. Residues: CASSEDRDIPYEQYF.

The rearrangement uses TRBV5-5 and TRBJ2-7, with 14 bases aligning to TRBD2. Per the germline V gene, CDR1 is SGHKS and CDR2 is YYEKEE (reference sequence). The CDR3 is 15 amino acids. V shed 3 bases, J shed 4 bases, and the junction held 3 bases outside the gene matches. The CDR3 loop reads CASSWGLAGAYEQYF. The CDR3 nucleotides are TGTGCCAGCAGCTGGGGACTAGCGGGAGCGTACGAGCAGTACTTC.

The V call is TRBV27, the J call TRBJ2-7; D may be TRBD2 (6 bases). Deletions cut 0 bases from V and 3 bases from J, with 12 bases between. The CDR3 is 15 residues long. CDR1 is MNHEY, CDR2 SMNVEV, per germline (reference sequence). DNA for the CDR3: TGTGCCAGCAGTTTATCGTTAGCGGCCCACTACGAGCAGTACTTC. Protein sequence: CASSLSLAAHYEQYF.

In DNA, the CDR3 is TGCGCCAGCAGCCAAGACTACACCGGGATGCCTTCGACTAATGAGCAGTTCTTC. This codes for CASSQDYTGMPSTNEQFF. This rearrangement joins TRBV4-3 to TRBJ2-1; D is perhaps TRBD2 (5 bases). The ends were cut back, 0 bases at V and 7 bases at J, with 22 bases in the middle. CDR1 LGHNA and CDR2 YSLEER come from the germline V gene. The CDR3 is 18 amino acids.

The rearrangement joins TRBV7-2 to TRBJ2-7; no definite D call. Germline lookup yields CDR1 SGHTA and CDR2 FQGNSA. Trimming shortened V by 1 base and J by 3 bases, and 7 bases separated the two germline ends. The CDR3 covers 13 residues. In nucleotides, the CDR3 is TGTGCCAGCAGCTTAGAGGGCCGCTACGAGCAGTACTTC. Translated, it gives CASSLEGRYEQYF.

The CDR3 region has the DNA TGCGCCAGCAGCCAAGACACGCCCCGGGGTGAAAAACTGTTTTTT. Its protein product is CASSQDTPRGEKLFF. The J gene is TRBJ1-4, the V gene TRBV4-3; no clear D. CDR3 length: 15 amino acids. CDR1 and CDR2 (germline): LGHNA, YSLEER. The V end lost 0 bases, the J end lost 7 bases, and 12 bases lay between the germline ends.

The V gene is TRBV5-1, the J gene TRBJ2-2; TRBD1 aligns across 8 bases. The germline CDR1 and CDR2 sequences are SGHRS and YFSETQ. With V trimmed by 1 base and J by 8 bases, 7 bases remained unmatched. The CDR3 covers 15 residues. The CDR3 reads CASSLWQGASGELFF. CDR3 in DNA: TGCGCCAGCAGCTTGTGGCAGGGGGCCTCAGGGGAGCTGTTTTTT.

Worth noting for this clone: The sample contains more than one DNA sequence encoding this CDR3. The chain links TRBV28 to TRBJ2-7, with 7 nucleotides matching TRBD2. CDR3 length: 14 residues. V shed 5 bases and J 0 bases; nucleotides not matched to a gene: 4. The germline V gene encodes CDR1 MDHEN and CDR2 SYDVKM. CDR3 nucleotides: TGTGCCAGCAGTCTAAGCGGGACCTCCTACGAGCAGTACTTC. The encoded protein is CASSLSGTSYEQYF.

The chain couples TRBV27 to TRBJ2-7; 8 nucleotides line up with TRBD1. This CDR3 is built from 15 residues. The germline gives CDR1 MNHEY, CDR2 SMNVEV (reference sequence). J gave up 7 bases and V 7 bases, and 15 bases lay outside the gene matches. CDR3 sequence reads: CASTKLGTGLREQYF. CDR3 coding DNA: TGTGCCAGCACCAAACTCGGGACAGGCTTACGGGAGCAGTACTTC.

The J gene is TRBJ2-1, the V gene TRBV7-6; 8 positions match TRBD2. The CDR3 contains 16 residues. Germline CDR1 SGHVS, CDR2 FNYEAQ. With 4 bases clipped from V and 3 bases from J, the junction kept 8 bases outside the gene matches. The DNA for the CDR3 is TGTGCCAGCAGCTCAAGAGCGGGAGAAATCTACAATGAGCAGTTCTTC. It is translated as CASSSRAGEIYNEQFF.

The rearrangement uses TRBV11-2 and TRBJ2-2; no reliable D call. Germline CDR1 is SGHAT and CDR2 is FQNNGV. The CDR3 totals 12 residues. Between the trimmed V and J ends, which lost 2 bases and 8 bases, there was a span of 6 bases. CDR3 sequence (DNA): TGTGCCAGCAGCTTAAATTCGGGGGAGCTGTTTTTT. This gives the protein CASSLNSGELFF.

In this sample, this clone turned up once. The V and J genes are TRBV28 and TRBJ2-7, with 7 bases aligning to TRBD2. The CDR3 spans 16 residues. V was clipped by 2 bases and J by 3 bases; unmatched bases: 10. Looked up from germline, CDR1 is MDHEN and CDR2 is SYDVKM. CDR3 residues: CASSLNLQGGVYEQYF. In nucleotides, the CDR3 is TGTGCCAGCAGTTTAAACCTCCAGGGAGGGGTCTACGAGCAGTACTTC.

The rearrangement uses TRBV6-1 and TRBJ2-1, with unresolved D. Per the germline V gene, CDR1 is MNHNS and CDR2 is SASEGT. The V end lost 2 bases, the J end lost 10 bases, and 18 bases lay between the germline ends. The CDR3 sequence is 15 residues long. CDR3 bases: TGTGCCAGCAGTGAACCGGTGAAGCCTAATAAGGAGCAGTTCTTC. This translates into CASSEPVKPNKEQFF.

This rearrangement joins TRBV13 to TRBJ2-7; tentatively, D is TRBD2 (5 bases). Germline V gene data show CDR1 as PRHDT and CDR2 as FYEKMQ (reference sequence). The CDR3 runs 15 residues. Trimming pared 1 base from V and 3 bases from J, leaving 13 bases between. CDR3 protein: CASSLVRETGYEQYF. The CDR3 DNA is TGTGCCAGCAGCTTAGTTCGGGAAACGGGCTACGAGCAGTACTTC. The full variable domain, with the rest looked up from reference TRBV13 and TRBJ2-7, is AAGVIQSPRHLIKEKRETATLKCYPIPRHDTVYWYQQGPGQDPQFLISFYEKMQSDKGSIPDRFSAQQFSDYHSELNMSSLELGDSALYFCASSLVRETGYEQYFGPGTRLTVT.

This clone appeared a single time. The rearrangement uses TRBV25-1 and TRBJ1-1; D gene uncertain. V lost 4 bases and J lost 0, with 15 bases in between. Germline CDR1 reads MGHDK; CDR2 reads SYGVNS. The CDR3 length is 16 residues. CDR3 nucleotides: TGTGCCAGCAGTGTGTGGGGTGGCAGCCTGAACACTGAAGCTTTCTTT. Translating it yields CASSVWGGSLNTEAFF.

The CDR3 here is CASSESPDAAGNTIYF. For the CDR3, the DNA is TGCGCCAGCAGTGAAAGTCCGGACGCTGCCGGAAACACCATATATTTT. The chain couples TRBV10-1 to TRBJ1-3; D is uncertain. Germline V lookup: CDR1 WNHNN, CDR2 SYGVQD (reference sequence). The length of the CDR3 is 16 residues. V dropped 3 bases and J dropped 4 bases, with 16 bases sitting between them.

The rearrangement links TRBV27 to TRBJ1-3; D is uncertain. CDR3 size: 17 residues. V was cut by 3 bases and J by 3 bases, with 18 bases left in between. Germline-derived CDR1 and CDR2 are MNHEY and SMNVEV (reference sequence). For the CDR3, the DNA is TGTGCCAGCAGTTTCCTCCCCGCGGGCGCAAATGGAAACACCATATATTTT. Protein: CASSFLPAGANGNTIYF.

The table lists this clone with a count of one. This chain joins TRBV27 and TRBJ1-5; D gene unclear. The CDR3 is 12 amino acids. V lost 10 bases, J lost 3 bases, and 10 bases lay in between. Per the germline V gene, CDR1 is MNHEY and CDR2 is SMNVEV (reference sequence). This CDR3 is CATGKANQPQHF. The DNA for the CDR3 is TGTGCCACCGGGAAGGCCAATCAGCCCCAGCATTTT.

J is TRBJ2-7 and V is TRBV10-3, with a tentative D call TRBD2 (5 bases). CDR3 length equals 16 residues. Germline values: CDR1 ENHRY, CDR2 SYGVKD. Trimming pared 0 bases from V and 0 bases from J, leaving 12 bases between. The chain's CDR3 is CAISESRSGASYEQYF. For the CDR3, the DNA is TGTGCCATCAGTGAGTCGAGGAGCGGAGCCTCCTACGAGCAGTACTTC.

The genes are TRBV5-1 and TRBJ1-3; D may be TRBD1 (5 bases). CDR3 length: 16 residues. Trimming removed 3 bases from V and 2 bases from J, with 15 bases in between. In germline, CDR1 is SGHRS, CDR2 YFSETQ. CDR3 sequence reads: CASSWGTQGTGNTIYF. The CDR3 nucleotides read TGCGCCAGCAGCTGGGGGACCCAGGGAACTGGAAACACCATATATTTT.

This chain joins TRBV5-1 and TRBJ1-4; D not resolved. The CDR3 runs 15 residues. CDR1 is SGHRS and CDR2 is YFSETQ in the germline V gene. Trimming removed 5 bases at V and 0 bases at J, with 11 bases between. DNA of the CDR3: TGCGCCAGCAGACTGTCAGGTGCAACTAATGAAAAACTGTTTTTT. It translates to CASRLSGATNEKLFF.

The CDR3 is CASSWEERPLGDTQYF. The CDR3 DNA sequence: TGCGCCAGCAGCTGGGAGGAGAGACCGTTGGGAGATACGCAGTATTTT. The chain employs TRBV5-1 and TRBJ2-3; D perhaps matches TRBD2 (6 bases). In germline, CDR1 is SGHRS, CDR2 YFSETQ. This CDR3 contains 16 residues. Trimming stripped 3 bases from V and 5 bases from J, with 19 bases between.

The V and J genes are TRBV16 and TRBJ2-4; 12 bases map to TRBD1. The CDR3 spans 18 residues. Germline V gene sequence: CDR1 KGHSY, CDR2 FQNENV. Losses at the gene ends were 3 bases for V and 2 bases for J; bases not matched to a gene: 8. CDR3 amino acids: CASSQPGQGAGSKNIQYF. CDR3 DNA: TGTGCCAGCAGCCAGCCGGGACAGGGGGCTGGCTCCAAAAACATTCAGTACTTC.

This clone was picked up one time. At one of its ends the junction is not consistent with the germline gene, which may arise from a read error. J is TRBJ2-1 and V is TRBV6-5; TRBD2 agrees at 9 bases. The CDR3 has 14 residues. CDR1 is MNHEY and CDR2 is SVGAGI in the germline V gene. This CDR3 reads CASSPGTSYTEQFF. DNA for the CDR3: TGTGCCAGCAGTCCCGGGACTAGCTACACTGAGCAGTTCTTC.